This is a list of T cell receptor beta chains from one sample in a study of blood T cell repertoires in COVID-19. Only in-frame clones appear in the TCRdb table, and some are missing; sequencing was by immunoSEQ multiplex PCR. The sample has 15,000 to 20,000 clones; 91% are singletons. Sequenced material: peripheral blood. The receptors shown here come from a man in his 60s with active COVID-19. Each CDR3 is given with its conserved first and last residue. A D gene is named only where the DNA matches it firmly. Expanded clones get a size class; other rows say once, few or many, or leave the size out.

abundance	v_gene	j_gene	d_gene	CDR3nt	CDR3aa
NA	TRBV19	TRBJ2-3	NA	TGTGCCAGTAGTATTAACAGGGACGATACGCAGTATTTT	CASSINRDDTQYF
NA	TRBV28	TRBJ1-5	NA	TGTGCCAGCACCGCGGCAGGGCTCAGGAATCAGCCCCAGCATTTT	CASTAAGLRNQPQHF
NA	TRBV3-1/TRBV3-2	TRBJ1-5	NA	TGTGCCAGCAGCCAAGGGGTAGGAGCTAATCAGCCCCAGCATTTT	CASSQGVGANQPQHF
NA	TRBV6-2/TRBV6-3	TRBJ2-3	TRBD1	TGTGCCAGCAGTTACAGGGGGACAGGGGAGGCAGATACGCAGTATTTT	CASSYRGTGEADTQYF
few	TRBV12-3/TRBV12-4	TRBJ2-3	NA	TGTGCCAGCGGCTCTGGTACAGATACGCAGTATTTT	CASGSGTDTQYF
NA	TRBV7-3	TRBJ2-7	NA	TGTGCCAGCAGCTGGGGCAGGGGCCACGAGCAGTACTTC	CASSWGRGHEQYF
NA	TRBV2	TRBJ1-1	NA	TGTGCCAGCGCAGGGTTATTAGGCACTGAAGCTTTCTTT	CASAGLLGTEAFF
NA	TRBV6-6	TRBJ2-5	NA	TGTGCCAGCAGTTACTCGGGCAGGGTGGAGACCCAGTACTTC	CASSYSGRVETQYF
NA	TRBV6-6	TRBJ2-7	TRBD2	TGTGCCAGCAGGTGGACTAGCGGGACCTACGAGCAGTACTTC	CASRWTSGTYEQYF
NA	TRBV18	TRBJ2-1	TRBD1	TGTGCCAGCTCACCCGGGGACGCGCAGGGGGTATACAATGAGCAGTTCTTC	CASSPGDAQGVYNEQFF
NA	TRBV5-5	TRBJ1-5	NA	TGTGCCAGCAGTAGGAGCTGGGACAATAGCAATCAGCCCCAGCATTTT	CASSRSWDNSNQPQHF
NA	TRBV7-8	TRBJ1-1	NA	TGTGCCAGCAGCTTAGAGAAGGGACTGCCTAAGGCTTTCTTT	CASSLEKGLPKAFF
NA	TRBV19	TRBJ2-7	NA	TGTGCCAGTAGGGACGTATTAAGAGGGGAAGGTAGAGGGGGCGAGCAGTACTTC	CASRDVLRGEGRGGEQYF
NA	TRBV12-3/TRBV12-4	TRBJ2-1	NA	TGTGCCAGCAGCTCAACAGGGCCCCGGGAGCAGTTCTTC	CASSSTGPREQFF
NA	TRBV5-1	TRBJ2-1	TRBD2	TGCGCCAGCGGGGGACTAGCGAAATACAATGAGCAGTTCTTC	CASGGLAKYNEQFF
NA	TRBV6-5	TRBJ2-7	TRBD1	TGTGCCAGCAGACCCTCGGACAGGGGTTCCTACGAGCAGTACTTC	CASRPSDRGSYEQYF
NA	TRBV9	TRBJ2-2	TRBD2	TGTGCCAGCAGCGTAGCCCCAGCGGGGACTCTCACCGGGGAGCTGTTTTTT	CASSVAPAGTLTGELFF
NA	TRBV2	TRBJ2-3	TRBD2	TGTGCCAGCAGGACTAGCGGGGGGGCAGATACGCAGTATTTT	CASRTSGGADTQYF
NA	TRBV18	TRBJ2-3	TRBD2	TGTGCCAGCTCACCAAGAGCGGGGGGGATCACAGATACGCAGTATTTT	CASSPRAGGITDTQYF
few	TRBV27	TRBJ2-3	NA	TGTGCCAGCAGTTTTGCAGGGGGGATCACTAGCACAGATACGCAGTATTTT	CASSFAGGITSTDTQYF
NA	TRBV5-1	TRBJ2-3	TRBD2	TGCGCCAGCAGCTTGCCGACTAGCGGGGGTACAGATACGCAGTATTTT	CASSLPTSGGTDTQYF
NA	TRBV29-1	TRBJ1-3	NA	TGCAGCCTCCTTATGGGCGGAAACACCATATATTTT	CSLLMGGNTIYF
NA	TRBV28	TRBJ1-2	TRBD1	TGTGCCAGCAGTCCACCGGGACAGGGACGTTCATATGGCTACACCTTC	CASSPPGQGRSYGYTF
NA	TRBV5-1	TRBJ2-1	TRBD1	TGCGCCAGCAGCCGATCCGGACAGGGATCCCTCAATGAGCAGTTCTTC	CASSRSGQGSLNEQFF
NA	TRBV19	TRBJ1-5	TRBD1	TGTGCCAGTACCCGAGGGGGGACAGTAAGCAATCAGCCCCAGCATTTT	CASTRGGTVSNQPQHF
NA	TRBV5-1	TRBJ2-5	NA	TGCGCCAGCAGCCCAGGTGGAGGGAAGGAGACCCAGTACTTC	CASSPGGGKETQYF
NA	TRBV4-1	TRBJ1-5	NA	TGCGCCAGCAGCCCCCTGGTTTTCAGTAATAGCAATCAGCCCCAGCATTTT	CASSPLVFSNSNQPQHF
NA	TRBV19	TRBJ1-2	NA	TGTGCCAGTAGTCCTACAGGGAGCTATGGCTACACCTTC	CASSPTGSYGYTF
once	TRBV4-1	TRBJ2-3	NA	TGCGCCAGCAGCCAAGCCGCGGGACAGACAGATACGCAGTATTTT	CASSQAAGQTDTQYF
NA	TRBV6-2/TRBV6-3	TRBJ2-6	TRBD1	TGTGCCAGCAGTTCCAATCGGGACAGGGCTGGGGCCAACGTCCTGACTTTC	CASSSNRDRAGANVLTF
once	TRBV27	TRBJ1-2	NA	TGTGCCAGCAGTCCCCCCGGCTCGGGCTATGGCTACACCTTC	CASSPPGSGYGYTF
NA	TRBV5-4	TRBJ2-1	TRBD2	TGTGCCAGCAGCCCTGAGGGGCGGGGGGGCACCAATGAGCAGTTCTTC	CASSPEGRGGTNEQFF
NA	TRBV7-8	TRBJ1-4	NA	TGTGCCAGCAGCTTACAGGGGTACACTAATGAAAAACTGTTTTTT	CASSLQGYTNEKLFF
NA	TRBV7-9	TRBJ1-4	NA	TGTGCCAGCAGCTCACGCGGGGGGCCTCTTAATGAAAAACTGTTTTTT	CASSSRGGPLNEKLFF
NA	TRBV9	TRBJ2-2	NA	TGTGCCAGCAGCGTAGGGCTCTCCACCGGGGAGCTGTTTTTT	CASSVGLSTGELFF
NA	TRBV28	TRBJ1-1	TRBD1	TGTGCCAGTGAGGACAGGGAGAAAACGGAAGCTTTCTTT	CASEDREKTEAFF
NA	TRBV27	TRBJ1-2	NA	TGTGCCAGCAGCCCCCAGGGCAGCTTTATTAACTATGGCTACACCTTC	CASSPQGSFINYGYTF
NA	TRBV3-1/TRBV3-2	TRBJ1-4	NA	TGTGCCAGCAGCCACTGGAACGGGGATGAAAAACTGTTTTTT	CASSHWNGDEKLFF
NA	TRBV3-1/TRBV3-2	TRBJ1-1	NA	TGTGCCAGCAGCCAAGCAGGCCAGAACACTGAAGCTTTCTTT	CASSQAGQNTEAFF
NA	TRBV5-1	TRBJ2-2	NA	TGCGCCAGCTCGAGAGGAAGATACACCGGGGAGCTGTTTTTT	CASSRGRYTGELFF
NA	TRBV6-5	TRBJ2-7	TRBD2	TGTGCCAGCAGTTACGGTTCGAGCGGGGGTTACGAGCAGTACTTC	CASSYGSSGGYEQYF
NA	TRBV10-3	TRBJ2-5	TRBD1	TGTGCCATCAGTGGATCCCGACAGGGCGAGACCCAGTACTTC	CAISGSRQGETQYF
NA	TRBV3-1/TRBV3-2	TRBJ2-1	NA	TGTGCCAGCGGGCACGCAAATGAGCAGTTCTTC	CASGHANEQFF
NA	TRBV3-1/TRBV3-2	TRBJ2-2	TRBD2	TGTGCCAGCAGCCCCCTGAAATTAGCGGGGGGGCTTGGCGGGGAGCTGTTTTTT	CASSPLKLAGGLGGELFF
once	TRBV19	TRBJ1-1	NA	TGTGCCAGTAGTACGAACCTAGGGAGGAGGGCTGAAGCTTTCTTT	CASSTNLGRRAEAFF
NA	TRBV5-6	TRBJ1-3	TRBD1	TGTGCCAGCAGTAACCTCGGACAGGGGACAAACACCATATATTTT	CASSNLGQGTNTIYF
once	TRBV9	TRBJ1-2	NA	TGTGCCAGCAGCGTTGGGCGGACAGCCTATGGCTACACCTTC	CASSVGRTAYGYTF
NA	TRBV5-1	TRBJ2-1	NA	TGCGCCAGCAGCTTGGGGCAGGGGCATTACAATGAGCAGTTCTTC	CASSLGQGHYNEQFF
NA	TRBV6-4	TRBJ2-2	NA	TGTGCCAGCAGTACCACTTCGACCGGGGAGCTGTTTTTT	CASSTTSTGELFF
NA	TRBV6-5	TRBJ2-2	TRBD1	TGTGCCAGCAGCCGGGACAGGGCTGGGGAGCTGTTTTTT	CASSRDRAGELFF
NA	TRBV10-3	TRBJ2-2	TRBD1	TGTGCCAGCACCCCGGGACAGGGTACCGGGGAGCTGTTTTTT	CASTPGQGTGELFF
NA	TRBV5-1	TRBJ1-5	NA	TGCGCCAGCAGCGAACTAGGAGCGGATCAGCCCCAGCATTTT	CASSELGADQPQHF
few	TRBV4-1	TRBJ1-2	NA	TGCGCCAGCAGCCAAGAACCCGGGTGGCTCTATGGCTACACCTTC	CASSQEPGWLYGYTF
NA	TRBV19	TRBJ1-1	TRBD1	TGTGCCAGTAGCCCGGGACAGGGGGCGGCTGGCACTGAAGCTTTCTTT	CASSPGQGAAGTEAFF
NA	TRBV5-1	TRBJ2-3	TRBD2	TGCGCCAGCAGCCACCGGACTAGCGGGGTCACAGATACGCAGTATTTT	CASSHRTSGVTDTQYF
NA	TRBV15	TRBJ2-3	NA	TGTGCCACCAAGGCCAGGCGGGGCCGCACAGATACGCAGTATTTT	CATKARRGRTDTQYF
NA	TRBV3-1/TRBV3-2	TRBJ2-3	TRBD2	TGTGCCAGCAGCCAAGAGCTGGGACTAGACCCCCTTACGCAGTATTTT	CASSQELGLDPLTQYF